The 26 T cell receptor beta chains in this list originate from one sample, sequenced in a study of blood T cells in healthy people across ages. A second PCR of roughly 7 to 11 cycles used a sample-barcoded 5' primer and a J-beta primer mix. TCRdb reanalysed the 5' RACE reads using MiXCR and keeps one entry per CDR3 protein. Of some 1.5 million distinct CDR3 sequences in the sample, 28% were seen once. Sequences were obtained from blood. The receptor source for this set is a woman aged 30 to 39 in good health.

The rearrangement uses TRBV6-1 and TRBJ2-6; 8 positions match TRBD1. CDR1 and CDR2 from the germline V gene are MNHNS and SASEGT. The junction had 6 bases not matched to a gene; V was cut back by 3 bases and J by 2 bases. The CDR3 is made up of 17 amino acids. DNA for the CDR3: TGTGCCAGCAGTGACTCCCCAGGGGGCGCTGGGGCCAACGTCCTGACTTTC. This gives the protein CASSDSPGGAGANVLTF.

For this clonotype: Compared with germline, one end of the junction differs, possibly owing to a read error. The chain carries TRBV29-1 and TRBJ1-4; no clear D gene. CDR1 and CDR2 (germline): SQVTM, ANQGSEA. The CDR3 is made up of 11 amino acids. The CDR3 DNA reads TGCAGCGCTGAAGTGGGTGAAAAACTGTTTTTT. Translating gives CSAEVGEKLFF.

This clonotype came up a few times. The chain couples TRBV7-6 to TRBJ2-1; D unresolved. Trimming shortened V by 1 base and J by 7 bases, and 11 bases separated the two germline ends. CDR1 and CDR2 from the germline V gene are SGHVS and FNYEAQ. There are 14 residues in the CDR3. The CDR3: CASSLEWAGNEQFF. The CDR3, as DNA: TGTGCCAGCAGCTTAGAATGGGCTGGGAATGAGCAGTTCTTC.

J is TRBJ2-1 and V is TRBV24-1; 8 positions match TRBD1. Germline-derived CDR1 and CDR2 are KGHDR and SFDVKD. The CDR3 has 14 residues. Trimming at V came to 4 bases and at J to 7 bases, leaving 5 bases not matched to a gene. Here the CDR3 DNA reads TGTGCCACCAGTGAGTCGGACAGGGTAAATGAGCAGTTCTTC. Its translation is CATSESDRVNEQFF.

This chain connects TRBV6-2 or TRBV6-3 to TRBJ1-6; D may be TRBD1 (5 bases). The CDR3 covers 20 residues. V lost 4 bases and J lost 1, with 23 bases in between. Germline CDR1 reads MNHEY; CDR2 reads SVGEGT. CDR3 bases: TGTGCCAGCAGTTTAGCCCGGGACCGATCAGGAGGATCCTATAATTCACCCCTCCACTTT. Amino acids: CASSLARDRSGGSYNSPLHF.

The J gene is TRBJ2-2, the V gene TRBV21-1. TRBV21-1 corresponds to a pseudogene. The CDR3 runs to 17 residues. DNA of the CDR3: TGTGCCAGCAGCTTTTCCAGAAATGTGACCGACACCGGGGAGCTGTTTTTT. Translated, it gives CASSFSRNVTDTGELFF.

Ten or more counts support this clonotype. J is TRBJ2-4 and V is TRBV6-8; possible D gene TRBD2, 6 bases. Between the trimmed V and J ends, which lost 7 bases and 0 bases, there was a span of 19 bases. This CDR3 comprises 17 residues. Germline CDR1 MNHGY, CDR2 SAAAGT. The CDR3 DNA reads TGTGCCAGCAACACTAGCACTACACGTAAAGCCAAAAACATTCAGTACTTC. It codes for CASNTSTTRKAKNIQYF.

CDR3 bases: TGTGCCAGCAGTATCCAGGGGCGTACGGGAAATGAGCAGTTCTTC. It encodes CASSIQGRTGNEQFF. This chain links TRBV27 with TRBJ2-1, with D possibly being TRBD1 (6 bases). V lost 5 bases and J 7 bases, leaving 18 bases between the germline ends. CDR1 is MNHEY, CDR2 SMNVEV, per germline (reference sequence). The CDR3 is 15 residues long.

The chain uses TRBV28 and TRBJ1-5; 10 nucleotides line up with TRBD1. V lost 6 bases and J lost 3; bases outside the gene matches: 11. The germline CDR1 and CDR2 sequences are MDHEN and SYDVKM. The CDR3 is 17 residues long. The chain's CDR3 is CASSPDRTGGFNQPQHF. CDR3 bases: TGTGCCAGCAGCCCGGACAGGACAGGGGGATTCAATCAGCCCCAGCATTTT.

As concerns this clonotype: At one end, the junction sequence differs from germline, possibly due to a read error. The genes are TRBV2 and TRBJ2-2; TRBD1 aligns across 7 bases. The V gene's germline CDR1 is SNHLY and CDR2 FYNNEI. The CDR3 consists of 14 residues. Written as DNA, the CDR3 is TGTGCCAGCAGTGACGGGACAGTTACCGGGGAGCTGCTTTTT. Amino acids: CASSDGTVTGELLF.

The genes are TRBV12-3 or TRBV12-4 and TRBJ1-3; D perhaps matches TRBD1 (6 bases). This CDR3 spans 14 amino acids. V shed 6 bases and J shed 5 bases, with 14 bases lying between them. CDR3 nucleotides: TGTGCCAGCAGGTCGGAGGGACAAAGAAACACCATATATTTT. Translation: CASRSEGQRNTIYF.

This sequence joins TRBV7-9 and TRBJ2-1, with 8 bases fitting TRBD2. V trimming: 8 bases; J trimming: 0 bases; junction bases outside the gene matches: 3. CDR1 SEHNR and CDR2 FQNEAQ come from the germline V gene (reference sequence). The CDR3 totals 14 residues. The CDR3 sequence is CASGTSPSYNEQFF. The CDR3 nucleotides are TGTGCCAGCGGGACTAGTCCCTCCTACAATGAGCAGTTCTTC.

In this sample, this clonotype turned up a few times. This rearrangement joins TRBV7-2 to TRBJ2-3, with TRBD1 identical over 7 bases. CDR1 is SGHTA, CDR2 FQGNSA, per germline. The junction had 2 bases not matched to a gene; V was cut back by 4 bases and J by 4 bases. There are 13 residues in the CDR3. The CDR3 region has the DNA TGTGCCAGCAGCTATACAGGGGCAGATACGCAGTATTTT. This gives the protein CASSYTGADTQYF.

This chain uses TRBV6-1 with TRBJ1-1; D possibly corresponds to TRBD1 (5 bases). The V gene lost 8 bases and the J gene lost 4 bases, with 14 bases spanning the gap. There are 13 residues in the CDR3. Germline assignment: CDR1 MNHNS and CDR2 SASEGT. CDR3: CASDEMGGTEAFF. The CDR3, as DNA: TGTGCCAGCGACGAGATGGGGGGCACTGAAGCTTTCTTT.

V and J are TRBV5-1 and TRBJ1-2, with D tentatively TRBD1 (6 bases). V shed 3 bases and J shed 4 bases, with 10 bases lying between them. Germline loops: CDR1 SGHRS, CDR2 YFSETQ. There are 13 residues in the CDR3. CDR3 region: CASSSQGTYGYTF. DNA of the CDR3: TGCGCCAGCAGCTCCCAGGGGACCTATGGCTACACCTTC.

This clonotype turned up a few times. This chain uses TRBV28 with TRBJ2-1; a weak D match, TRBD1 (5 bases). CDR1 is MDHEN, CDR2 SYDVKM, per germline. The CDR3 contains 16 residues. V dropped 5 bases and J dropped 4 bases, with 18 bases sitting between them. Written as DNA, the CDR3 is TGTGCCAGCAGTGCCGAGACAGTAGGTGGGTACAATGAGCAGTTCTTC. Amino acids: CASSAETVGGYNEQFF. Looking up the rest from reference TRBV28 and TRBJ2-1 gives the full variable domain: DVKVTQSSRYLVKRTGEKVFLECVQDMDHENMFWYRQDPGLGLRLIYFSYDVKMKEKGDIPEGYSVSREKKERFSLILESASTNQTSMYLCASSAETVGGYNEQFFGPGTRLTVL.

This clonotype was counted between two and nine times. This CDR3 is CASSPREIADTEAFF. The DNA of the CDR3 is TGTGCCAGCAGCCCGCGGGAGATCGCTGACACTGAAGCTTTCTTT. The rearrangement uses TRBV12-3 or TRBV12-4 and TRBJ1-1; D call uncertain. The CDR3 is 15 amino acids. Trimming stripped 6 bases from V and 3 bases from J, with 17 bases between.

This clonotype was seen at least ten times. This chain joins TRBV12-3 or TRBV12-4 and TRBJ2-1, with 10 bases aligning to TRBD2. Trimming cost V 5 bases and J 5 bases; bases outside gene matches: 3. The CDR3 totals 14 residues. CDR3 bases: TGTGCCAGCAGTAGGACTAGCGGCAACAATGAGCAGTTCTTC. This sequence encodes CASSRTSGNNEQFF.

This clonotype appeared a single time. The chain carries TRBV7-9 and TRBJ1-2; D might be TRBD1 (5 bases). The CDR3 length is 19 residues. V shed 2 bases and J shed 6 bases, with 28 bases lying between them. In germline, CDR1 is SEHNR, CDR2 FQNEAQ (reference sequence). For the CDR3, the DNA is TGTGCCAGCAGCTTACCCGGGTCCGGTGGGGGTGAGAAAGAAAATGGCTACACCTTC. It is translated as CASSLPGSGGGEKENGYTF.

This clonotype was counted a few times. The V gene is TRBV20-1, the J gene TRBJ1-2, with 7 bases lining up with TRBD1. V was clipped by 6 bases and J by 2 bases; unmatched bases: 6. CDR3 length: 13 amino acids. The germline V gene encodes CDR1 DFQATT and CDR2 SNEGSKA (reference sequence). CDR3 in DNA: TGCAGTGCCCCCCAGGGGGAGAACTATGGCTACACCTTC. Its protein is CSAPQGENYGYTF.

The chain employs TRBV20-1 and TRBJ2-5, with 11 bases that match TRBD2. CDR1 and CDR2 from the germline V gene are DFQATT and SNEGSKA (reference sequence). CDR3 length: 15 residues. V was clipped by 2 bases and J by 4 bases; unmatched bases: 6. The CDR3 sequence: CSARRLAGGRETQYF. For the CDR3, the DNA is TGCAGTGCTAGACGGCTAGCGGGGGGCCGAGAGACCCAGTACTTC.

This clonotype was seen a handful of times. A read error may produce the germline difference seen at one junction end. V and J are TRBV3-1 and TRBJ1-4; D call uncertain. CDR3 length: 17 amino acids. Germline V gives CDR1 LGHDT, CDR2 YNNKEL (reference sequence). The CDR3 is CASSHRGSHTTNEKRFF. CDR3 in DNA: TGTGCCAGCAGCCACAGAGGGAGTCATACAACTAATGAAAAACGGTTTTTT.

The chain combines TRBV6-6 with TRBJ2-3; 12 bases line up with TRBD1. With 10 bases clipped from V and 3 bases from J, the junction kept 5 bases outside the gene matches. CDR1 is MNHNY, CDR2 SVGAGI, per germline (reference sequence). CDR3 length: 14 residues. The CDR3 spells CATSGQGATDTQYF. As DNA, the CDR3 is TGTGCCACCTCGGGACAGGGGGCGACAGATACGCAGTATTTT.

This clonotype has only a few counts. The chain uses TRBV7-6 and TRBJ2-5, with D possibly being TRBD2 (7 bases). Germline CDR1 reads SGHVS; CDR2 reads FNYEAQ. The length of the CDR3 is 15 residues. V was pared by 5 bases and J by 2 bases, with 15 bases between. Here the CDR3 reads CASSAGAGAQETQYF. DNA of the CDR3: TGTGCCAGCAGCGCTGGGGCGGGGGCTCAAGAGACCCAGTACTTC. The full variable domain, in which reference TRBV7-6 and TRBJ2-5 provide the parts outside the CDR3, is GAGVSQSPRYKVTKRGQDVALRCDPISGHVSLYWYRQALGQGPEFLTYFNYEAQQDKSGLPNDRFSAERPEGSISTLTIQRTEQRDSAMYRCASSAGAGAQETQYFGPGTRLLVL.

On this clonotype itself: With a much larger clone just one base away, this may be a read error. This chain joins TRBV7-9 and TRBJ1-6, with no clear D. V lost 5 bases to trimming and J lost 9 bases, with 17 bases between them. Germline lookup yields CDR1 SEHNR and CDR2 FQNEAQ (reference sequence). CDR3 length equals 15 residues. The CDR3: CASSLGNTNGSPLHF. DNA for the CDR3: TGTGCCAGCAGCCTTGGGAACACCAACGGTTCACCCCTCCACTTT.

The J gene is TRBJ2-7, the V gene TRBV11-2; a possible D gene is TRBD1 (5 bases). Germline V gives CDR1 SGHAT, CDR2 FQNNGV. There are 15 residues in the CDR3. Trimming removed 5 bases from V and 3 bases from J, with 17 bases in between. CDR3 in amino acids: CASSPDTITNYEQYF. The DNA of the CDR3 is TGTGCCAGCAGCCCGGACACTATCACAAACTACGAGCAGTACTTC.